This T cell receptor (beta chain) was found in a study of regulatory T cells. Regulatory (CD25-high CD127-low) and conventional (CD25-low CD127-high) CD4+ T cells were sorted separately. General study results and limits: In CD3G-deficient patients, conventional CD4+ T cells were enriched for hydrophobic CDR3 residues at positions 6 and 7.

The primer mix had 52 TRBV and 13 TRBJ primers. Measured with immunoSEQ multiplex PCR; TCRdb has only the in-frame clones, and not every one. This sample carries approximately 18,000 clones, 70% to 85% of them seen once, and the ten largest clones take 8%. In this sample, this clone turned up once. What it recognizes is unknown. The V and J ends lost 5 bases and 3 bases respectively, with 17 bases between them. Germline lookup yields CDR1 LNHDA and CDR2 SQIVND (reference sequence). The CDR3 runs 16 residues. V and J are TRBV19 and TRBJ1-5, with TRBD1 as a possible D gene (5 bases). The TCR was taken from a person aged 25 to 45 with CD3G deficiency. Sequenced sample: conventional CD4+ T cells sorted from blood. CDR3 residues: CASSGRGTEPNQPQHF. The CDR3 coding sequence is TGTGCCAGTAGTGGCCGGGGGACCGAGCCCAATCAGCCCCAGCATTTT.